This TCR beta chain came from a study of blood T cell repertoires in COVID-19. Turning to the study itself: Sources were T cells, B-cell-depleted T cells, or PBMCs; the material itself was cDNA or gDNA.

TCRdb's copy holds only in-frame clones and misses some; the assay was immunoSEQ multiplex PCR. This sample yields around 480,000 clones, of which approximately 88% are seen a single time; over 9.5% belongs to the top ten. Seattle patients were enrolled during active infection and followed longitudinally. Sequenced: peripheral blood. This TCR derives from a woman aged 45-60 years with COVID-19, enrolled during active disease.

The CDR3 spells CASSQGGNYGYTF. The DNA of the CDR3 is TGCGCCAGCAGTCAGGGAGGTAACTATGGCTACACCTTC. The chain couples TRBV4-1 to TRBJ1-2; the D gene is possibly TRBD1 (5 bases). The V end lost 6 bases, the J end lost 1 base, and 9 bases lay between the germline ends. The CDR3 has 13 amino acids. Germline values: CDR1 MGHRA, CDR2 YSYEKL.